This T cell receptor (beta chain) was obtained from a study of CD8+CD57+ T cells in acquired aplastic anemia (dated by TCRdb to 2016 to 2019). For the wider study: DNA extracted from sorted CD4+ and CD8+ cells had a mean of roughly 3 ug, with a range of roughly 0.18 to 27.4 ug. A CD8+CD57+ expansion meant a frequency higher than the mean frequency seen in healthy subjects. General findings and caveats noted by the study authors: Patients and healthy controls showed no significant difference in CD8+ Simpson's diversity (P=0.060). About 30 CD8+ CDR3 sequences were found to be shared between patients and controls, but these sequences appeared to be highly expressed in patients and within the immunodominant clones of the patients.

To note about this clonotype: Its antigen is currently not known. It has no much larger one-base neighbor in the sample; base qualities were not kept.

Flow cytometry had shown CD8+CD57+ cell expansion in the patients selected for sequencing. Severe acquired aplastic anemia was diagnosed in all patients according to International Study of Aplastic Anemia and Agranulocytosis and Camitta criteria. No patient had received any therapy when blood was sampled. The study deep-sequenced TCR repertoires of sorted CD4+ and CD8+ blood T cells from severe aplastic anemia patients and healthy subjects. Patients were enrolled in the USA under clinicaltrials.gov protocols 00001620, 01623167, 00001397, 00071045, 00081523 and 00961064. Ficoll-Paque density gradient centrifugation was used to isolate peripheral blood mononuclear cells. Before DNA extraction, CD4+ and CD8+ T cells were sorted with FACS or magnetic beads. Genomic DNA served as template for TCR beta VDJ combination and CDR3 sequence profiling. An Illumina HiSeq 2000 was the platform used for TCR repertoire sequencing. The authors processed their data as follows. Repertoire assessment relied on Simpson's diversity index, CDR3 size and DJ length profiles, and TRBV/TRBJ rearrangement plots. The most abundant DNA sequence in the deep sequencing data was defined as the immunodominant clone. CDR3 amino acid sequences were checked for sharing across subjects and were also compared against the VDJdb database and published repertoires. TCRdb reprocessed the public reads (quality trimming at Q25 with fastp, clone calling with MiXCR) and kept in-frame beta chains. Every entry covers one CDR3 protein and lists the most common genes and DNA from its rows. It is TCRdb's table, rather than the study itself, that gives the V and J calls and clone size. In all, the sample holds 250,000 or so distinct CDR3 sequences, and more than 45% of those were seen once. Less than 9% of the sample is taken by the ten largest.

The TCR comes from a human donor with aplastic anemia. Sequencing input: sorted CD4+, CD8+, or CD8+CD57+ T cells (not recorded which) from PBMCs.

DNA sequence: TGTGCCACCAGTGACCCGGAGGGGACAGGTCAAGAGACCCAGCATTTT. Translation gives CATSDPEGTGQETQHF. The rearrangement combines TRBV24-1 with TRBJ1-5; the central 8 bases match TRBD1. CDR1 and CDR2 are read off the germline V gene as KGHDR and SFDVKD. V loses 4 bases at its end and J loses 11 bases; junction bases beyond the gene matches: 15. The CDR3, cysteine through phenylalanine, is 16 amino acids long. Kept here is only the CDR3 DNA, which spans 48 bases and is read in frame from base 1.